The subject of this entry is one TCR beta chain. Its antigen is currently unknown. Trimming pared 6 bases from V and 0 bases from J, leaving 15 bases between. CDR1 and CDR2 from the germline V gene are MDHEN and SYDVKM. CDR3 length: 16 amino acids. The repertoire was sequenced with immunoSEQ multiplex PCR; TCRdb's copy has only in-frame clones and lacks some. Among some 110,000 clones listed, 81% were seen once. The study gave focal radiation plus ipilimumab CTLA-4 blockade to patients with chemo-refractory metastatic non-small-cell lung cancer. This entry belongs to a study of radiotherapy plus CTLA-4 blockade in lung cancer. Across the study: An objective response was seen in roughly 20% of patients, and disease control in 31%. Whole-study results and caveats: Reports state that early shifts in blood T cell clones, with interferon-beta, best predicted response. Some TCR clones had been derived from tumors. These clones expanded in peripheral blood after radiotherapy plus ipilimumab.

The chain employs TRBV28 and TRBJ2-4; D call uncertain. This sample comprised peripheral blood, obtained from a patient treated with radiotherapy plus ipilimumab. This TCR came from a human donor with non-small cell lung cancer that progressed on radiotherapy plus ipilimumab. Some clones in this sample may be carry-over from other donors' samples. CDR3 nucleotides: TGTGCCAGCAGCCCGCGTAAGATACTAGCCAAAAACATTCAGTACTTC. Translated, it gives CASSPRKILAKNIQYF.